Listed below are T cell receptor beta chains from one sample, sequenced in a study of T cells in Graves' hyperthyroidism and ophthalmopathy. TCRdb used MiXCR to reprocess the multiplex PCR reads, holding one entry per CDR3 protein. Counted here are a few hundred thousand distinct CDR3 sequences, about 13% occurring once; the ten biggest clones make up about 20%. Material for sequencing was blood. The receptors originated from a man in his thirties or forties with Graves' hyperthyroidism that later progressed to Graves' ophthalmopathy. Each CDR3 is given with its conserved first and last residue. A D gene is named only where the DNA matches it firmly. Only some rows state a clone size, as once, few, many or a class for expanded clones.

CDR3nt	CDR3aa	v_gene	j_gene	d_gene	abundance
TGTGCCAGCAGCCGTAACAGCGGGGGGAACACCGGGGAGCTGTTTTTT	CASSRNSGGNTGELFF	TRBV7-6	TRBJ2-2	TRBD2	.
TGTGCCAGTAGTATGCGTCGATCGGGGCTGAACACTGAAGCTTTCTTT	CASSMRRSGLNTEAFF	TRBV19	TRBJ1-1	.	many
TGTGCCAGCCGGGACCTCCGGGGTGAGCAGTACTTC	CASRDLRGEQYF	TRBV12-3/TRBV12-4	TRBJ2-7	.	many
TGTGCCAGTAGCTTCACCGTCGTATACGAGCAGTACTTC	CASSFTVVYEQYF	TRBV19	TRBJ2-7	.	.
TGTGCCTGGAGAATGGGCTCCTACGAGCAGTACTTC	CAWRMGSYEQYF	TRBV30	TRBJ2-7	.	many
TGTGCCAGCAGCCCCCAGGGGAGCAACGAGCAGTACTTC	CASSPQGSNEQYF	TRBV7-9	TRBJ2-7	.	many
TGTGCCAGCAGCCCCGCGAGGAACACTAAAGCTTTCTTT	CASSPARNTKAFF	TRBV28	TRBJ1-1	.	many
TGTGCCAGCAGGTCGAGAGGGACAGGAACTCGGAGGGGGGGCCGCGATGAGCAGTTCTTC	CASRSRGTGTRRGGRDEQFF	TRBV11-2	TRBJ2-1	.	many
TGCGCCAGCAGCTATTATAACACCGGGGAGCTGTTTTTT	CASSYYNTGELFF	TRBV5-1	TRBJ2-2	.	.
TGTGCCAGCAGCTTCTTTTCCGGGACTACGAACACTGAAGCTTTCTTT	CASSFFSGTTNTEAFF	TRBV13	TRBJ1-1	.	few
TGTGCCAGCAACCAAGGGGGGGATACGCAGTATTTT	CASNQGGDTQYF	TRBV2	TRBJ2-3	.	many
TGTGCCAGCAGCTTTAGGGGGTCTGTTGAAGCTTTCTTT	CASSFRGSVEAFF	TRBV11-2	TRBJ1-1	.	many
TGCGCCAGCGGGGCCGGGACTCTAAACACTGAAGCTTTCTTT	CASGAGTLNTEAFF	TRBV5-1	TRBJ1-1	.	many
TGTGCCAGTAGTATAGACCTATACTATGGCTACACCTTC	CASSIDLYYGYTF	TRBV19	TRBJ1-2	.	few
TGTGCCACCAGTGATCCCAGCGGGGTATCCCCAGATACGCAGTATTTT	CATSDPSGVSPDTQYF	TRBV24-1	TRBJ2-3	TRBD2	many
TGTGCCAGCAGCCCCCGACAGGCCTCTGGAAACACCATATATTTT	CASSPRQASGNTIYF	TRBV9	TRBJ1-3	.	.
TGTGCCAGCAGCTCCCAGGGTTACCAAGAGACCCAGTACTTC	CASSSQGYQETQYF	TRBV7-8	TRBJ2-5	.	.
TGCGCCAGCAGCCAAAGTCAGCGGGGGGCGGGGGAGCTGTTTTTT	CASSQSQRGAGELFF	TRBV4-1	TRBJ2-2	TRBD2	few
TGCGCCAGCAGCTTGGCCTGGGGGCCGGGGGAGACCCAGTACTTC	CASSLAWGPGETQYF	TRBV5-1	TRBJ2-5	.	.
TGTGCCAGCAGCCCCCTCTACAATGAGCAGTTCTTC	CASSPLYNEQFF	TRBV7-8	TRBJ2-1	.	many
TGTGCCAGCAGTTATCGAGGCGGGGGGCGGTCCTACGAGCAGTACTTC	CASSYRGGGRSYEQYF	TRBV28	TRBJ2-7	TRBD2	.
TGCAGCGTTGACGTTGGAGGGGTGAACACCGGGGAGCTGTTTTTT	CSVDVGGVNTGELFF	TRBV29-1	TRBJ2-2	.	.
TGTGCCAGCGCGTCCTACAGGGCTGGCACTGAAGCTTTCTTT	CASASYRAGTEAFF	TRBV27	TRBJ1-1	.	many
TGTGCCAGCAGACAGGGAGGGGGCGAAAAACTGTTTTTT	CASRQGGGEKLFF	TRBV2	TRBJ1-4	TRBD1	many
TGTGCCAGCAGTGAATTCCGGGGAGGGGAGACCCAGTACTTC	CASSEFRGGETQYF	TRBV25-1	TRBJ2-5	TRBD2	few
TGTGCCAGCTCACCGATACCGGGACGCCAAAACATTCAGTACTTC	CASSPIPGRQNIQYF	TRBV18	TRBJ2-4	.	many
TGTGCCAGCAGCGTAGGCGGTGAGGGAACTGAAGCTTTCTTT	CASSVGGEGTEAFF	TRBV9	TRBJ1-1	.	.
TGTGCCAGCAGCCAAGAGAGGGAGAATCAGCCCCAGCATTTT	CASSQERENQPQHF	TRBV3-1	TRBJ1-5	.	.
TGTGCCTGGGGACAGGCACCCTACGAGCAGTACTTC	CAWGQAPYEQYF	TRBV30	TRBJ2-7	TRBD1	.